The 26 T cell receptor beta chains listed next were all sequenced from one sample in a study of T cell changes during pregnancy in multiple sclerosis. Using immunoSEQ multiplex PCR, the repertoire was profiled, and TCRdb retains in-frame clones only, with some absent. The repertoire holds around 78,000 clones, with around 93% as singletons. This material consisted of peripheral blood, taken in the second trimester of pregnancy. The receptors come from a female donor with multiple sclerosis, enrolled in a pregnancy study.

The chain carries TRBV7-9 and TRBJ2-5, with a possible D match to TRBD1 (7 bases). Germline V lookup: CDR1 SEHNR, CDR2 FQNEAQ (reference sequence). The CDR3 is 14 amino acids. V was clipped by 5 bases and J by 4 bases, with 14 bases between them. For the CDR3, the DNA is TGTGCCAGCAGCCTCCAGGGGGGAAGAGAGACCCAGTACTTC. Translating it yields CASSLQGGRETQYF.

V usage is TRBV6-5 and J usage is TRBJ1-1; a weak D match, TRBD1 (6 bases). V gave up 6 bases and J gave up 11 bases, with 22 bases separating them. The germline gives CDR1 MNHEY, CDR2 SVGAGI. The CDR3 consists of 14 residues. The CDR3 sequence: CASREASGHFSAFF. CDR3 in DNA: TGTGCCAGCAGAGAGGCCTCGGGACACTTTTCTGCTTTCTTT.

This chain links TRBV6-5 with TRBJ2-7; 9 bases agree with TRBD2. The CDR3 runs to 14 residues. V trimming: 2 bases; J trimming: 1 base; junction bases outside the gene matches: 0. CDR1 is MNHEY, CDR2 SVGAGI, per germline. For the CDR3, the DNA is TGTGCCAGCAGTTACGCGGGGGGGTCCTACGAGCAGTACTTC. Encoded protein: CASSYAGGSYEQYF.

V is TRBV5-1 and J is TRBJ2-2; D call uncertain. Trimming took off 0 bases at V and 3 bases at J, with 6 bases between the two ends. The CDR3 sequence is 14 residues long. Germline-derived CDR1 and CDR2 are SGHRS and YFSETQ. CDR3 sequence reads: CASSLEADTGELFF. The CDR3 DNA reads as TGCGCCAGCAGCTTGGAGGCGGACACCGGGGAGCTGTTTTTT.

This chain joins TRBV4-2 and TRBJ2-7, with 7 bases matching TRBD2. The CDR3 totals 15 residues. Per the germline V gene, CDR1 is LGHNA and CDR2 is YNFKEQ. Trimming removed 0 bases from V and 5 bases from J; junction bases left unmatched: 7. The DNA for the CDR3 is TGTGCCAGCAGCCAAGATATAGCGGGCGGCGACGAGCAGTACTTC. It is translated as CASSQDIAGGDEQYF.

Remarks on this clone: Other nucleotide sequences in the sample specify the same CDR3. The rearrangement links TRBV27 to TRBJ1-5; 7 nucleotides align to TRBD1. Germline CDR1 and CDR2: MNHEY and SMNVEV (reference sequence). V was clipped by 4 bases and J by 7 bases; unmatched bases: 7. CDR3 size: 14 residues. The CDR3 region is CASSSRQGGQPQHF. The CDR3 nucleotides read TGTGCCAGCAGTTCGCGACAGGGCGGACAGCCCCAGCATTTT.

The chain combines TRBV5-6 with TRBJ1-5; no definite D call. Trimming pared 4 bases from V and 4 bases from J, leaving 21 bases between. This CDR3 region has 17 residues. Germline V lookup: CDR1 SGHDT, CDR2 YYEEEE. The CDR3 DNA follows: TGTGCCAGCAGCCTTGGGCCGAGGGAGCACCTAAATCAGCCCCAGCATTTT. Translating it yields CASSLGPREHLNQPQHF.

This chain joins TRBV19 and TRBJ1-2; no clear D gene. The CDR3 is made up of 14 amino acids. In germline, CDR1 is LNHDA, CDR2 SQIVND (reference sequence). V dropped 5 bases and J dropped 2 bases, with 12 bases sitting between them. The CDR3 region has the DNA TGTGCCAGTAGTCCGGGTACCGTGAACTATGGCTACACCTTC. Translation: CASSPGTVNYGYTF.

The CDR3 DNA is TGTGCCAGCAGCTTCACCCGGACATCCGGAGGGGGCTACACCTTC. Translating it yields CASSFTRTSGGGYTF. This sequence joins TRBV7-8 and TRBJ1-2; a possible D gene is TRBD1 (5 bases). Germline V gene sequence: CDR1 SGHVS, CDR2 FQNEAQ. CDR3 length: 15 residues. With 3 bases removed from V and 8 bases from J, the gap between germline ends came to 19 bases.

CDR3 residues: CSVGLAGGRNEQFF. The CDR3 DNA follows: TGCAGCGTCGGACTAGCGGGGGGGCGGAATGAGCAGTTCTTC. This chain joins TRBV29-1 and TRBJ2-1; TRBD2 matches at 15 bases. The V gene's germline CDR1 is SQVTM and CDR2 ANQGSEA. Trimming cost V 6 bases and J 7 bases; bases outside gene matches: 4. This CDR3 is built from 14 residues.

The genes are TRBV28 and TRBJ1-2; D possibly corresponds to TRBD1 (5 bases). The germline V gene encodes CDR1 MDHEN and CDR2 SYDVKM. The CDR3 length is 11 residues. V shed 8 bases and J shed 4 bases, with 8 bases lying between them. CDR3 bases: TGTGCCAGCGGGGCCCTCTATGGCTACACCTTC. Translating it yields CASGALYGYTF.

This chain links TRBV15 with TRBJ1-1; D not resolved. Per germline, CDR1 LNHNV and CDR2 YYDKDF (reference sequence). The CDR3 runs to 14 residues. The germline V and J ends were trimmed by 1 base and 4 bases, with 10 bases remaining between them. As DNA, the CDR3 is TGTGCCACCAGCAGAGTAAGCAAATTCACTGAAGCTTTCTTT. Its translation is CATSRVSKFTEAFF.

This CDR3 reads CASSLTGEGRQYF. The CDR3 nucleotides read TGTGCCAGCAGCTTAACAGGGGAAGGCAGGCAGTACTTC. The genes are TRBV5-4 and TRBJ2-7, with 7 bases that match TRBD1. Germline loops: CDR1 SGHNT, CDR2 YYREEE (reference sequence). The ends lost 2 bases at V and 9 bases at J; junction bases unmatched: 8. The CDR3 has 13 residues.

The CDR3 is CASSYSGQGGDSPLHF. CDR3 bases: TGTGCCAGCAGTTACTCTGGTCAGGGAGGGGATTCACCCCTCCACTTT. This chain joins TRBV6-6 and TRBJ1-6; tentative D call: TRBD1 (5 bases). Germline V CDR1 and CDR2: MNHNY, SVGAGI (reference sequence). Trimming shortened V by 0 bases and J by 8 bases, and 14 bases separated the two germline ends. This CDR3 has 16 residues.

The CDR3 sequence: CASSHRGGTGSTEAFF. The CDR3 bases are TGTGCCAGCAGCCACAGAGGGGGCACAGGGAGCACTGAAGCTTTCTTT. V usage is TRBV14 and J usage is TRBJ1-1, with 7 bases fitting TRBD1. The length of the CDR3 is 16 residues. With V trimmed by 3 bases and J by 4 bases, 11 bases remained unmatched. In germline, CDR1 is SGHDN, CDR2 FVKESK.

The chain couples TRBV6-5 to TRBJ1-3; a possible D gene is TRBD1 (5 bases). V lost 5 bases, J lost 7 bases, and 6 bases lay in between. The CDR3 sequence is 11 residues long. CDR1 and CDR2 (germline): MNHEY, SVGAGI. CDR3 in DNA: TGTGCCAGCAGTCGGGGGAACACCATATATTTT. Protein sequence: CASSRGNTIYF.

The rearrangement joins TRBV7-2 to TRBJ1-1; D not resolved. This CDR3 spans 13 amino acids. Germline values: CDR1 SGHTA, CDR2 FQGNSA. The V end was cut by 2 bases, the J end by 1 base, with 5 bases between. The CDR3, as DNA: TGTGCCAGCAGCTTAACACAGAACACTGAAGCTTTCTTT. This codes for CASSLTQNTEAFF. Variable domain in full (rest from reference TRBV7-2 and TRBJ1-1): GAGVSQSPSNKVTEKGKDVELRCDPISGHTALYWYRQSLGQGLEFLIYFQGNSAPDKSGLPSDRFSAERTGGSVSTLTIQRTQQEDSAVYLCASSLTQNTEAFFGQGTRLTVV.

The chain couples TRBV11-2 to TRBJ2-7; possible D gene TRBD1, 6 bases. The CDR3 consists of 15 residues. Germline assignment: CDR1 SGHAT and CDR2 FQNNGV. The V end lost 0 bases, the J end lost 3 bases, and 12 bases lay between the germline ends. The CDR3 coding sequence is TGTGCCAGCAGCTTAGATCTGTTACAGGGCTACGAGCAGTACTTC. This gives the protein CASSLDLLQGYEQYF.

This chain links TRBV11-3 with TRBJ2-1, with D unresolved. From germline, CDR1 is SGHNT and CDR2 YENEEA. Trimming left V 5 bases short and J 2 bases short, with 10 bases between. The CDR3 is 14 amino acids. The CDR3 DNA sequence: TGTGCCAGCAGCCCCACTTCGGCCTACAATGAGCAGTTCTTC. Protein sequence: CASSPTSAYNEQFF.

The rearrangement uses TRBV1 and TRBJ2-2; TRBD2 was called by the table and not checked on the DNA. TRBV1 is given as a pseudogene. This CDR3 spans 18 amino acids. The CDR3 nucleotides read TGCACCAGCAGCCAAGATCGAGGGGGACTAGCGGCAACCGGGGAGCTGTTTTTT. Its translation is CTSSQDRGGLAATGELFF.

V and J are TRBV4-2 and TRBJ1-2; 8 bases agree with TRBD1. The V segment lost 4 bases and the J segment 6 bases; nucleotides outside the gene matches: 7. CDR1 and CDR2 from the germline V gene are LGHNA and YNFKEQ. CDR3 length: 14 residues. The CDR3 loop is CASSPLDRVHGYTF. The CDR3, as DNA: TGTGCCAGCAGCCCCTTGGACAGGGTTCATGGCTACACCTTC.

The V call is TRBV27, the J call TRBJ2-3, with 7 bases identical to TRBD2. Germline V lookup: CDR1 MNHEY, CDR2 SMNVEV (reference sequence). The V gene end was trimmed by 7 bases and the J gene end by 14 bases; junction bases not matched to a gene: 15. The CDR3 runs to 13 residues. CDR3 region: CASTIPSGGRSYF. CDR3 nucleotides: TGTGCCAGCACTATACCCTCCGGGGGGAGGTCGTATTTT.

The gene calls are TRBV5-1 and TRBJ2-3; 7 positions agree with TRBD1. There are 15 residues in the CDR3. Germline loops: CDR1 SGHRS, CDR2 YFSETQ. Unmatched junction bases numbered 5, after V lost 4 bases and J lost 0 bases. This CDR3 reads CASSASGQSTDTQYF. In DNA, the CDR3 is TGCGCCAGCAGCGCTTCGGGACAGAGCACAGATACGCAGTATTTT.

The rearrangement uses TRBV4-2 and TRBJ1-2, with D possibly being TRBD1 (5 bases). The CDR3 length is 15 residues. Trimming removed 0 bases from V and 1 base from J, with 9 bases in between. The germline V gene has CDR1 LGHNA and CDR2 YNFKEQ. DNA of the CDR3: TGTGCCAGCAGCCAAGATCAGGGAGGTAACTATGGCTACACCTTC. Amino acids: CASSQDQGGNYGYTF.

This chain links TRBV7-2 with TRBJ2-1; TRBD2 matches 15 bases. V lost 3 bases to trimming and J lost 3 bases; unmatched junction nucleotides: 3. CDR1 and CDR2 (germline): SGHTA, FQGNSA. CDR3 length equals 17 residues. Written as DNA, the CDR3 is TGTGCCAGCAGCTTGGGGACTAGCGGGGGGTACTACAATGAGCAGTTCTTC. As protein: CASSLGTSGGYYNEQFF.

The gene calls are TRBV9 and TRBJ2-1; 7 bases line up with TRBD1. The germline gives CDR1 SGDLS, CDR2 YYNGEE. Germline trimming cut 3 bases from V and 0 bases from J; bases unmatched to any gene: 6. There are 16 residues in the CDR3. In nucleotides, the CDR3 is TGTGCCAGCAGCGAGGACAGGCCCTACTCCTACAATGAGCAGTTCTTC. Its translation: CASSEDRPYSYNEQFF.